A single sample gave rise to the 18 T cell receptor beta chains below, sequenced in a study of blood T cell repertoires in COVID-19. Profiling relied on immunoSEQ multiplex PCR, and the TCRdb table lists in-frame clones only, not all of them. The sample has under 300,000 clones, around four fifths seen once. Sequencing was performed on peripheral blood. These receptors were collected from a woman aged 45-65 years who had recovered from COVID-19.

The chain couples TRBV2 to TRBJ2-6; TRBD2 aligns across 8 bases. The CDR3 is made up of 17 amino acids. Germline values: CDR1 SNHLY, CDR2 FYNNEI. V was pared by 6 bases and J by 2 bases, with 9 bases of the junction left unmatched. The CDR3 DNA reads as TGTGCCAGCAGCGCCTTAAGCGGGAGTGCTGGGGCCAACGTCCTGACTTTC. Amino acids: CASSALSGSAGANVLTF.

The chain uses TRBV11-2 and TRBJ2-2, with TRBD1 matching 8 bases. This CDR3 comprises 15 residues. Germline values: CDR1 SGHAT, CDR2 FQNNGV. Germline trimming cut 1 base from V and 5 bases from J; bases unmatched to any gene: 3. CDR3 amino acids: CASSLGGTGTGELFF. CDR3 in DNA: TGTGCCAGCAGCTTAGGTGGGACAGGTACCGGGGAGCTGTTTTTT. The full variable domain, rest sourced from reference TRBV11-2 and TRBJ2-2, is EAGVAQSPRYKIIEKRQSVAFWCNPISGHATLYWYQQILGQGPKLLIQFQNNGVVDDSQLPKDRFSAERLKGVDSTLKIQPAKLEDSAVYLCASSLGGTGTGELFFGEGSRLTVL.

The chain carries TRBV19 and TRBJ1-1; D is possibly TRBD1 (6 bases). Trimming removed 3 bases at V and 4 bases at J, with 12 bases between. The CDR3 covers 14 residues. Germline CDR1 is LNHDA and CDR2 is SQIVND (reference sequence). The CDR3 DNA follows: TGTGCCAGTAGTATCGGCGGGGGCAGCACTGAAGCTTTCTTT. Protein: CASSIGGGSTEAFF. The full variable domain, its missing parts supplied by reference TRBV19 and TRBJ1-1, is DGGITQSPKYLFRKEGQNVTLSCEQNLNHDAMYWYRQDPGQGLRLIYYSQIVNDFQKGDIAEGYSVSREKKESFPLTVTSAQKNPTAFYLCASSIGGGSTEAFFGQGTRLTVV.

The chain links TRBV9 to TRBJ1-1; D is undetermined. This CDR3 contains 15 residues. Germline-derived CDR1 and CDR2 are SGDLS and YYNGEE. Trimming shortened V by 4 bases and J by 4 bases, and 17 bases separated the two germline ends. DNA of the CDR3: TGTGCCAGCAGCTCCGGGTCCCCCATAGGCACTGAAGCTTTCTTT. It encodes CASSSGSPIGTEAFF.

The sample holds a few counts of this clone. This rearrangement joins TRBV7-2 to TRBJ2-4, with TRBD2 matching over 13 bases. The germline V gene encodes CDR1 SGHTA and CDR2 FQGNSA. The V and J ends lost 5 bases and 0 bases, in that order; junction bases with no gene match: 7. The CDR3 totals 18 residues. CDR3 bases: TGTGCCAGCAGCCATGGGGGACTAGCGGGGCTAGCCAAAAACATTCAGTACTTC. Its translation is CASSHGGLAGLAKNIQYF. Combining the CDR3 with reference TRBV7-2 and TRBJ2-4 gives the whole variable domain GAGVSQSPSNKVTEKGKDVELRCDPISGHTALYWYRQSLGQGLEFLIYFQGNSAPDKSGLPSDRFSAERTGGSVSTLTIQRTQQEDSAVYLCASSHGGLAGLAKNIQYFGAGTRLSVL.

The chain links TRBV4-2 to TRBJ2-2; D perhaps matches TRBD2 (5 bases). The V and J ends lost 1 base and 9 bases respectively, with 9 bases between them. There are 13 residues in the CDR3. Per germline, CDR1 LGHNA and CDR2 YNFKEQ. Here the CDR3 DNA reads TGTGCCAGCAGCCAAGGGGAGTCGCGGGAGCTGTTTTTT. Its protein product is CASSQGESRELFF.

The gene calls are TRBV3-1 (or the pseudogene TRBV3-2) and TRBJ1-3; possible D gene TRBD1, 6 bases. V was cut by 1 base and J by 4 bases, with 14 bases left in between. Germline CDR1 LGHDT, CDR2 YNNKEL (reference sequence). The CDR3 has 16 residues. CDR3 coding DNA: TGTGCCAGCAGCCAAGTCGGGCCAGGGGTGGGAAACACCATATATTTT. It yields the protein CASSQVGPGVGNTIYF.

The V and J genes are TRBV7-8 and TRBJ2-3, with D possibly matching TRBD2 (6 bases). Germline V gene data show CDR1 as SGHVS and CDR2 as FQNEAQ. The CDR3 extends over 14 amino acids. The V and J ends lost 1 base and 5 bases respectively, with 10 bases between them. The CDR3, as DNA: TGTGCCAGCAGCTTAGTGTTGGGGGGAGATACGCAGTATTTT. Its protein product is CASSLVLGGDTQYF. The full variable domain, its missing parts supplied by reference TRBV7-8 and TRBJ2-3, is GAGVSQSPRYKVAKRGQDVALRCDPISGHVSLFWYQQALGQGPEFLTYFQNEAQLDKSGLPSDRFFAERPEGSVSTLKIQRTQQEDSAVYLCASSLVLGGDTQYFGPGTRLTVL.

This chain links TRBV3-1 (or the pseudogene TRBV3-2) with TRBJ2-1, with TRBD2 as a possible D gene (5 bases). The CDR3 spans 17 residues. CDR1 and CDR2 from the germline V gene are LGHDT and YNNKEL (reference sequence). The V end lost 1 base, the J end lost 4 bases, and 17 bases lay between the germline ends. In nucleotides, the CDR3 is TGTGCCAGCAGCCAAGGTGTTAGGCCTAGCCCGTACAATGAGCAGTTCTTC. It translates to CASSQGVRPSPYNEQFF.

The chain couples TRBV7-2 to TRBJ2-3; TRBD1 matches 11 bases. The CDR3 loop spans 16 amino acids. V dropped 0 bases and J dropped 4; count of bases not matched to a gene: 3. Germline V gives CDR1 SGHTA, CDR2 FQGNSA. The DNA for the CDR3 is TGTGCCAGCAGCTTAGCGGGACAGGGGGTTGCAGATACGCAGTATTTT. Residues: CASSLAGQGVADTQYF.

CDR3 region: CASSWDRTPYGYTF. The CDR3 coding sequence is TGTGCCAGCAGCTGGGACAGGACCCCCTATGGCTACACCTTC. This chain links TRBV28 with TRBJ1-2, with 8 positions matching TRBD1. The CDR3 contains 14 residues. V trimming: 6 bases; J trimming: 4 bases; junction bases outside the gene matches: 7. Per the germline V gene, CDR1 is MDHEN and CDR2 is SYDVKM.

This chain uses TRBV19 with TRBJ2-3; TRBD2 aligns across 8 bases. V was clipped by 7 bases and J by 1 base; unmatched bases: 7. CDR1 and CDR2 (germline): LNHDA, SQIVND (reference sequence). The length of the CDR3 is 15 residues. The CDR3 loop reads CASKDPAGGTDTQYF. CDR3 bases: TGTGCCAGTAAGGACCCAGCGGGAGGCACAGATACGCAGTATTTT. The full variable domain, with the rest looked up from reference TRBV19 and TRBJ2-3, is DGGITQSPKYLFRKEGQNVTLSCEQNLNHDAMYWYRQDPGQGLRLIYYSQIVNDFQKGDIAEGYSVSREKKESFPLTVTSAQKNPTAFYLCASKDPAGGTDTQYFGPGTRLTVL.

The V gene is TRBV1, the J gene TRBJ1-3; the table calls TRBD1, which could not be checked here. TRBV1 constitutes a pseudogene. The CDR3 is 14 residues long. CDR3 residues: CTSSQTDRCPLEHF. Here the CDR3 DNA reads TGCACCAGCAGCCAGACGGACAGGTGCCCTTTAGAACATTTT.

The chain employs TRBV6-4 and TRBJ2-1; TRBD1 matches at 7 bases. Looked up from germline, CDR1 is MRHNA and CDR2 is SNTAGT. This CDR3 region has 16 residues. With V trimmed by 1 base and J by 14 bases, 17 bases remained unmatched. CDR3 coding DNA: TGTGCCAGCAGTGACTATTTCCCGGACAGGACGAAGCTGGAGTTCTTC. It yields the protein CASSDYFPDRTKLEFF.

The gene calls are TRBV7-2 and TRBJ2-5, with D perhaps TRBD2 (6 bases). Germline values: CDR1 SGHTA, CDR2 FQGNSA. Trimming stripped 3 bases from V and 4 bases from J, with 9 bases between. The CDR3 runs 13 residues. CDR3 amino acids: CASSFGEVETQYF. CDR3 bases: TGTGCCAGCAGCTTTGGGGAGGTAGAGACCCAGTACTTC. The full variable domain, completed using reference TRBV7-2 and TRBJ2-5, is GAGVSQSPSNKVTEKGKDVELRCDPISGHTALYWYRQSLGQGLEFLIYFQGNSAPDKSGLPSDRFSAERTGGSVSTLTIQRTQQEDSAVYLCASSFGEVETQYFGPGTRLLVL.

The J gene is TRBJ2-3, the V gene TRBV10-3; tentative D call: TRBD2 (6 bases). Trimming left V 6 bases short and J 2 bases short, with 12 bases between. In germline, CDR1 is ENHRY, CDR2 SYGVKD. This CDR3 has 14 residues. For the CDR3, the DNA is TGTGCCATCAGGGGGGGTGGGGTCACAGATACGCAGTATTTT. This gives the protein CAIRGGGVTDTQYF.

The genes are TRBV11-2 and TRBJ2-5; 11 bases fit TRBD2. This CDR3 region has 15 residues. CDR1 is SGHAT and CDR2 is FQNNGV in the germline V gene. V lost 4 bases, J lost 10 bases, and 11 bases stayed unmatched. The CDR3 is CASSSLTSGVMSQYF. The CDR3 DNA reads TGTGCCAGCAGCTCGCTGACTAGCGGGGTAATGAGCCAGTACTTC.

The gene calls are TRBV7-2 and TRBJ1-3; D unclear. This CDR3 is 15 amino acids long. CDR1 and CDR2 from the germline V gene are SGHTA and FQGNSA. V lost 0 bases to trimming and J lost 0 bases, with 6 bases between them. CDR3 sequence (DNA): TGTGCCAGCAGCTTAGCCCCGGGCTCTGGAAACACCATATATTTT. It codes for CASSLAPGSGNTIYF.